Below, 28 T cell receptor beta chains from the same sample are listed, as sequenced in a study of cytomegalovirus exposure and HLA in healthy donors. Amplification used 60 Vbeta primers and 13 Jbeta primers. Only in-frame clones appear in the TCRdb table, and some are missing; sequencing was by immunoSEQ multiplex PCR. The sample records about 120,000 clones, about 83% being singletons. Sequencing used PBMCs. The receptor source for this set is a middle-aged woman in good health and CMV-seropositive.

The chain recombines TRBV30 with TRBJ1-1; D is unresolved. CDR3 length: 13 amino acids. Trimming pared 0 bases from V and 5 bases from J, leaving 10 bases between. Germline-derived CDR1 and CDR2 are GTSNPN and SVGIG (reference sequence). CDR3 amino acids: CAWSVSGPTEAFF. In nucleotides, the CDR3 is TGTGCCTGGAGTGTTTCGGGTCCGACTGAAGCTTTCTTT.

The V and J genes are TRBV5-6 and TRBJ2-5; TRBD1 aligns across 12 bases. The CDR3 is 16 amino acids. CDR1 SGHDT and CDR2 YYEEEE come from the germline V gene. The V gene end was trimmed by 1 base and the J gene end by 5 bases; junction bases not matched to a gene: 6. CDR3 sequence: CASSLWGQGAWETQYF. In nucleotides, the CDR3 is TGTGCCAGCAGCTTGTGGGGACAGGGGGCTTGGGAGACCCAGTACTTC.

V and J are TRBV29-1 and TRBJ2-7, with 8 bases lining up with TRBD2. Germline V CDR1 and CDR2: SQVTM, ANQGSEA. CDR3 size: 17 residues. The ends lost 6 bases at V and 3 bases at J; junction bases unmatched: 19. CDR3 coding DNA: TGCAGCGTCCCTCTACCTCTACTAGCGGACCACCTCTACGAGCAGTACTTC. Its protein product is CSVPLPLLADHLYEQYF.

V and J are TRBV5-8 and TRBJ2-3; 10 bases line up with TRBD1. CDR3 length: 15 amino acids. CDR1 and CDR2 (germline): SGHTS, YDEGEE. V was clipped by 2 bases and J by 9 bases; unmatched bases: 9. CDR3 nucleotide sequence: TGTGCCAGCAGCTTTCTGGGACAGGGGCAAAAAACGCAGTATTTT. Translated, it gives CASSFLGQGQKTQYF.

This clone has just a few counts. This sequence joins TRBV6-5 and TRBJ2-1; 8 nucleotides align to TRBD2. Germline assignment: CDR1 MNHEY and CDR2 SVGAGI. The CDR3 extends over 14 amino acids. V trimming: 6 bases; J trimming: 8 bases; junction bases outside the gene matches: 9. The CDR3 here is CASRRGLASDEQFF. The CDR3 region has the DNA TGTGCCAGCAGACGCGGACTAGCTAGCGATGAGCAGTTCTTC.

The chain uses TRBV5-4 and TRBJ1-2; perhaps TRBD1 as D (6 bases). This CDR3 has 14 amino acids. Between the trimmed V and J ends, which lost 0 bases and 8 bases, there was a span of 14 bases. CDR1 SGHNT and CDR2 YYREEE come from the germline V gene (reference sequence). The CDR3 here is CASSLETGARGYTF. The CDR3 nucleotides are TGTGCCAGCAGCTTGGAGACAGGCGCGAGGGGCTACACCTTC.

This chain connects TRBV7-3 to TRBJ2-3; 9 bases agree with TRBD2. This CDR3 contains 15 residues. Germline-derived CDR1 and CDR2 are SGHTA and FQGTGA. Trimming at V came to 5 bases and at J to 1 base, leaving 4 bases not matched to a gene. This CDR3 is CASSPRGGGTDTQYF. CDR3 in DNA: TGTGCCAGCAGCCCCCGCGGGGGGGGCACAGATACGCAGTATTTT.

The chain joins TRBV4-3 to TRBJ1-1, with D possibly being TRBD1 (5 bases). The CDR3 is 14 residues long. V was trimmed by 5 bases and J by 4 bases, leaving 14 bases between them. Germline loops: CDR1 LGHNA, CDR2 YSLEER. In DNA, the CDR3 is TGCGCCAGCAGCACGGGGGGATTAAGCACTGAAGCTTTCTTT. Translating gives CASSTGGLSTEAFF.

The chain recombines TRBV29-1 with TRBJ2-1; 12 bases are shared with TRBD1. Germline V CDR1 and CDR2: SQVTM, ANQGSEA. This CDR3 is built from 14 residues. Losses at the gene ends were 6 bases for V and 7 bases for J; bases not matched to a gene: 7. CDR3 sequence reads: CSVTRDRGRNEQFF. The CDR3 coding sequence is TGCAGCGTGACCCGGGACAGGGGGCGTAATGAGCAGTTCTTC.

V gene TRBV5-6 combines with J gene TRBJ2-1; 8 positions match TRBD1. Germline CDR1 and CDR2: SGHDT and YYEEEE. V lost 0 bases and J lost 4; bases outside the gene matches: 6. CDR3 length: 16 residues. CDR3 DNA: TGTGCCAGCAGCTTGGAGGGGACAGGCCGGTACAATGAGCAGTTCTTC. Translation gives CASSLEGTGRYNEQFF.

The gene calls are TRBV18 and TRBJ2-7; D is undetermined. The CDR3 is 13 residues long. From germline, CDR1 is KGHSH and CDR2 LQKENI. V gave up 2 bases and J gave up 7 bases, with 12 bases separating them. The CDR3 nucleotides read TGTGCCAGCTCACCAATCGTCGAGAGGGAGCAGTACTTC. As protein: CASSPIVEREQYF.

This clone turned up a few times. Other DNA sequences within the sample encode an identical CDR3. In nucleotides, the CDR3 is TGTGCCAGCAGTCAAACAGGGGGCCCACAAGAGACCCAGTACTTC. Translation gives CASSQTGGPQETQYF. The chain joins TRBV5-6 to TRBJ2-5; 9 bases are shared with TRBD1. Trimming removed 5 bases from V and 2 bases from J; junction bases left unmatched: 7. Looked up from germline, CDR1 is SGHDT and CDR2 is YYEEEE. CDR3 size: 15 residues.

Only one count was recorded for this clone. The chain has TRBV4-3 and TRBJ2-1; D is possibly TRBD1 (6 bases). The CDR3 extends over 16 amino acids. Germline values: CDR1 LGHNA, CDR2 YSLEER. Trimming left V 0 bases short and J 7 bases short, with 16 bases between. CDR3 residues: CASSQDWTAFSNEQFF. The CDR3 region has the DNA TGCGCCAGCAGCCAAGATTGGACAGCCTTCTCGAATGAGCAGTTCTTC.

CDR3 in amino acids: CASSTMTGQKAFF. DNA of the CDR3: TGTGCCAGCAGCACCATGACGGGACAAAAAGCTTTCTTT. This rearrangement joins TRBV7-2 to TRBJ1-1, with a possible D match to TRBD1 (6 bases). The germline V gene encodes CDR1 SGHTA and CDR2 FQGNSA. The length of the CDR3 is 13 residues. Trimming pared 5 bases from V and 9 bases from J, leaving 16 bases between.

V gene TRBV5-8 combines with J gene TRBJ1-1, with 10 nucleotides matching TRBD1. The ends lost 1 base at V and 0 bases at J; junction bases unmatched: 6. Germline V gives CDR1 SGHTS, CDR2 YDEGEE. The CDR3 runs 17 residues. DNA for the CDR3: TGTGCCAGCAGCTTGTCGGGGACAGGGGCCCTGAACACTGAAGCTTTCTTT. Its protein is CASSLSGTGALNTEAFF.

The genes are TRBV19 and TRBJ2-5, with D hard to call. V lost 2 bases and J lost 2, with 9 bases in between. Germline loops: CDR1 LNHDA, CDR2 SQIVND (reference sequence). CDR3 size: 14 residues. The CDR3 DNA is TGTGCCAGTAGTATATCTAGTGGGCAAGAGACCCAGTACTTC. This encodes CASSISSGQETQYF.

This clone was seen only a few times. The chain employs TRBV19 and TRBJ1-5; D is unclear. The CDR3 is made up of 13 amino acids. V lost 5 bases and J lost 3, with 8 bases in between. Germline lookup yields CDR1 LNHDA and CDR2 SQIVND (reference sequence). In nucleotides, the CDR3 is TGTGCCAGTAGTGCCGCGGTCAATCAGCCCCAGCATTTT. Its translation is CASSAAVNQPQHF.

This clone was counted once. The chain combines TRBV19 with TRBJ2-7, with 9 nucleotides matching TRBD1. Germline CDR1 LNHDA, CDR2 SQIVND (reference sequence). The CDR3 has 14 residues. V dropped 3 bases and J dropped 6; count of bases not matched to a gene: 6. The DNA for the CDR3 is TGTGCCAGTAGTATCGGGACAGGGTCGGGCGAGCAGTACTTC. As protein: CASSIGTGSGEQYF.

J is TRBJ1-5 and V is TRBV19; D ambiguous. Germline CDR1 LNHDA, CDR2 SQIVND (reference sequence). The CDR3 covers 14 residues. Trimming took 1 base from V and 4 from J, leaving 8 bases between them. CDR3 region: CASSIVTQNQPQHF. Written as DNA, the CDR3 is TGTGCCAGTAGTATAGTGACACAGAATCAGCCCCAGCATTTT.

The rearrangement links TRBV5-6 to TRBJ2-5, with TRBD1 matching 9 bases. This CDR3 contains 15 residues. The V gene's germline CDR1 is SGHDT and CDR2 YYEEEE. Trimming at V came to 0 bases and at J to 11 bases, leaving 11 bases not matched to a gene. CDR3 nucleotides: TGTGCCAGCAGCTTGGGGGGACAGGGTGGAAGGGAGCAGTACTTC. This translates into CASSLGGQGGREQYF. Using reference TRBV5-6 and TRBJ2-5 for the parts outside the CDR3, the full variable domain is DAGVTQSPTHLIKTRGQQVTLRCSPKSGHDTVSWYQQALGQGPQFIFQYYEEEERQRGNFPDRFSGHQFPNYSSELNVNALLLGDSALYLCASSLGGQGGREQYFGPGTRLLVL.

The chain recombines TRBV19 with TRBJ2-2; 7 bases agree with TRBD1. With V trimmed by 7 bases and J by 4 bases, 6 bases remained unmatched. The CDR3 length is 14 residues. Germline CDR1 is LNHDA and CDR2 is SQIVND (reference sequence). The chain's CDR3 is CASTPTGATGELFF. The DNA for the CDR3 is TGTGCCAGTACCCCCACAGGGGCCACCGGGGAGCTGTTTTTT.

The gene calls are TRBV5-4 and TRBJ2-3; TRBD2 agrees at 11 bases. V dropped 6 bases and J dropped 4; count of bases not matched to a gene: 4. The CDR3 covers 14 residues. Germline V gives CDR1 SGHNT, CDR2 YYREEE (reference sequence). This CDR3 reads CASKPGLAADTQYF. The CDR3 nucleotides read TGTGCCAGCAAACCGGGACTAGCGGCAGATACGCAGTATTTT.

This clone was observed a few times. The CDR3 region is CASSFPSGGTYNEQFF. DNA of the CDR3: TGCGCCAGCAGTTTTCCTAGCGGGGGAACATACAATGAGCAGTTCTTC. The chain joins TRBV5-1 to TRBJ2-1, with 10 bases lining up with TRBD2. J was trimmed by 4 bases and V by 5 bases; bases with no gene match: 9. This CDR3 contains 16 residues. Germline V gives CDR1 SGHRS, CDR2 YFSETQ. Using reference TRBV5-1 and TRBJ2-1 for the parts outside the CDR3, the full variable domain is KAGVTQTPRYLIKTRGQQVTLSCSPISGHRSVSWYQQTPGQGLQFLFEYFSETQRNKGNFPGRFSGRQFSNSRSEMNVSTLELGDSALYLCASSFPSGGTYNEQFFGPGTRLTVL.

This chain joins TRBV2 and TRBJ2-1; tentatively, D is TRBD1 (7 bases). CDR1 SNHLY and CDR2 FYNNEI come from the germline V gene. Trimming left V 4 bases short and J 5 bases short, with 21 bases between. The CDR3 is 17 residues long. CDR3 protein: CASSVSPRAGGNNEQFF. The CDR3 DNA reads TGTGCCAGCAGTGTATCCCCGAGGGCAGGGGGGAACAATGAGCAGTTCTTC.

J is TRBJ1-2 and V is TRBV10-3; D is unresolved. Germline CDR1 reads ENHRY; CDR2 reads SYGVKD. Trimming left V 2 bases short and J 0 bases short, with 10 bases between. The CDR3 length is 15 residues. The CDR3 nucleotides are TGTGCCATCAGTGAGCCCGGAGAAGCTAACTATGGCTACACCTTC. This translates into CAISEPGEANYGYTF.

The chain links TRBV19 to TRBJ2-7, with 8 positions matching TRBD1. J was trimmed by 3 bases and V by 5 bases; bases with no gene match: 9. Per germline, CDR1 LNHDA and CDR2 SQIVND (reference sequence). CDR3 size: 15 residues. CDR3 amino acids: CASSGSYRGVYEQYF. The DNA of the CDR3 is TGTGCCAGTAGTGGCAGTTACAGGGGGGTCTACGAGCAGTACTTC. The variable domain in full, completed from reference TRBV19 and TRBJ2-7, reads DGGITQSPKYLFRKEGQNVTLSCEQNLNHDAMYWYRQDPGQGLRLIYYSQIVNDFQKGDIAEGYSVSREKKESFPLTVTSAQKNPTAFYLCASSGSYRGVYEQYFGPGTRLTVT.

The rearrangement uses TRBV19 and TRBJ2-3; 9 positions match TRBD2. This CDR3 is built from 16 residues. Trimming removed 1 base from V and 4 bases from J; junction bases left unmatched: 6. The V gene's germline CDR1 is LNHDA and CDR2 SQIVND (reference sequence). Here the CDR3 reads CASSIGAGGPADTQYF. The CDR3 DNA sequence: TGTGCCAGTAGTATAGGTGCGGGGGGGCCCGCAGATACGCAGTATTTT. The whole variable domain, filled in from reference TRBV19 and TRBJ2-3, reads DGGITQSPKYLFRKEGQNVTLSCEQNLNHDAMYWYRQDPGQGLRLIYYSQIVNDFQKGDIAEGYSVSREKKESFPLTVTSAQKNPTAFYLCASSIGAGGPADTQYFGPGTRLTVL.

V is TRBV9 and J is TRBJ2-7; 8 bases match TRBD2. This CDR3 has 14 residues. J gave up 0 bases and V 4 bases, and 3 bases lay outside the gene matches. Germline V lookup: CDR1 SGDLS, CDR2 YYNGEE. The CDR3, as DNA: TGTGCCAGCAGCCGAGGGACTAGCTCCTACGAGCAGTACTTC. Its translation: CASSRGTSSYEQYF.